The 14 T cell receptor beta chains given below trace back to one sample, sequenced in a study of T cells in Graves' hyperthyroidism and ophthalmopathy. TCR beta CDR3 regions were amplified from RNA transcripts. HTBI primers were the set used in a first-round RT-PCR of the TCR CDR3. One entry per CDR3 protein, called by TCRdb with MiXCR from the multiplex PCR reads. The sample yields 600,000 to 850,000 distinct CDR3 sequences, around a sixth seen once. The sample consisted of blood. Every receptor here comes from a woman between 45 and 60 years old with Graves' hyperthyroidism that later progressed to Graves' ophthalmopathy.

This clonotype was seen a few times. The gene calls are TRBV6-1 and TRBJ1-2; D remains unclear. Trimming pared 3 bases from V and 8 bases from J, leaving 22 bases between. This CDR3 region has 16 residues. Per the germline V gene, CDR1 is MNHNS and CDR2 is SASEGT. CDR3: CASSDPTASRAGGYTF. CDR3 bases: TGTGCCAGCAGTGACCCCACGGCCTCCCGGGCGGGGGGCTACACCTTC.

The CDR3 is CSVVGRSNTGELFF. The CDR3 coding sequence is TGCAGCGTTGTTGGCAGGTCGAACACCGGGGAGCTGTTTTTT. The chain has TRBV29-1 and TRBJ2-2; D unresolved. Trimming removed 4 bases at V and 0 bases at J, with 9 bases between. CDR3 length equals 14 residues. The germline gives CDR1 SQVTM, CDR2 ANQGSEA.

This clonotype has ten or more counts. This chain links TRBV7-9 with TRBJ2-1; D might be TRBD1 (6 bases). Per germline, CDR1 SEHNR and CDR2 FQNEAQ (reference sequence). V lost 1 base and J lost 3, with 13 bases in between. The CDR3 consists of 16 residues. DNA of the CDR3: TGTGCCAGCAGCTTAGGAGCGAGGGGGTACTACAATGAGCAGTTCTTC. It yields the protein CASSLGARGYYNEQFF.

This clonotype was detected ten times or more. The V and J genes are TRBV5-1 and TRBJ1-1; a weak D match, TRBD1 (5 bases). V gave up 1 base and J gave up 4 bases, with 11 bases separating them. Germline assignment: CDR1 SGHRS and CDR2 YFSETQ. This CDR3 comprises 14 residues. The CDR3 sequence: CASSLRQLSTEAFF. The CDR3, as DNA: TGCGCCAGCAGCTTGAGACAGCTCTCCACTGAAGCTTTCTTT.

Turning to this clonotype: With a much larger clone just one base away, this may be a read error. J is TRBJ2-5 and V is TRBV20-1; no firm D call. This CDR3 has 12 residues. V was pared by 2 bases and J by 1 base, with 5 bases between. The V gene's germline CDR1 is DFQATT and CDR2 SNEGSKA (reference sequence). The CDR3 here is CSARMTQETQYF. CDR3 nucleotides: TGCAGTGCTAGAATGACCCAAGAGACCCAGTACTTC.

This clonotype was counted at least ten times. J is TRBJ2-7 and V is TRBV3-1, with D tentatively TRBD1 (5 bases). CDR1 is LGHDT, CDR2 YNNKEL, per germline (reference sequence). The V end was cut by 1 base, the J end by 0 bases, with 7 bases between. This CDR3 spans 14 amino acids. The CDR3 DNA reads as TGTGCCAGCAGCCAAGCGACAGTCTCCTACGAGCAGTACTTC. Its protein product is CASSQATVSYEQYF.

This clonotype was observed many times. This chain links TRBV10-3 with TRBJ1-2; D gene uncertain. The V and J ends lost 4 bases and 4 bases respectively, with 10 bases between them. The CDR3 extends over 13 amino acids. Germline CDR1 and CDR2: ENHRY and SYGVKD. CDR3 residues: CAISGGNPYGYTF. The CDR3 region has the DNA TGTGCCATCAGTGGAGGGAATCCCTATGGCTACACCTTC.

This clonotype was seen many times. J is TRBJ1-1 and V is TRBV12-3 or TRBV12-4; no firm D call. The CDR3 is made up of 13 amino acids. Deletions cut 5 bases from V and 1 base from J, with 8 bases between. CDR3 nucleotides: TGTGCCAGCAGTAGGACCCAGAACACTGAAGCTTTCTTT. It yields the protein CASSRTQNTEAFF.

This clonotype showed up just once. CDR3 loop: CASSLIHRFGWSAQHF. The CDR3 nucleotides are TGTGCCAGCAGTTTGATCCACAGGTTCGGTTGGTCGGCCCAGCATTTT. The J gene is TRBJ1-5, the V gene TRBV28; maybe TRBD1 (5 bases). Trimming removed 3 bases at V and 11 bases at J, with 23 bases between. The CDR3 extends over 16 amino acids. Germline assignment: CDR1 MDHEN and CDR2 SYDVKM. Complete variable domain (other parts from reference TRBV28 and TRBJ1-5): DVKVTQSSRYLVKRTGEKVFLECVQDMDHENMFWYRQDPGLGLRLIYFSYDVKMKEKGDIPEGYSVSREKKERFSLILESASTNQTSMYLCASSLIHRFGWSAQHFGDGTRLSIL.

This clonotype was seen ten or more times. The chain is built from TRBV12-3 or TRBV12-4 and TRBJ1-2; 7 bases map to TRBD1. V lost 1 base, J lost 7 bases, and 6 bases stayed unmatched. The CDR3 is 14 residues long. CDR3 DNA: TGTGCCAGCAGTTTAGGGAGACAGGGAGGTGGCTACACCTTC. It yields the protein CASSLGRQGGGYTF.

The rearrangement links TRBV27 to TRBJ2-7; 9 nucleotides match TRBD1. CDR1 and CDR2 from the germline V gene are MNHEY and SMNVEV (reference sequence). V lost 7 bases and J lost 5; bases outside the gene matches: 9. This CDR3 comprises 14 residues. CDR3 bases: TGTGCCAGCACTAACCGGGACAGGGACCACGAGCAGTACTTC. This gives the protein CASTNRDRDHEQYF.

In its sample, this clonotype was seen a few times. V is TRBV6-1 and J is TRBJ2-1; D remains unclear. From germline, CDR1 is MNHNS and CDR2 SASEGT. This CDR3 contains 15 residues. Trimming stripped 5 bases from V and 7 bases from J, with 18 bases between. CDR3 bases: TGTGCCAGCAGTAGATACTGGGAATCGAGGAATGAGCAGTTCTTC. Translated, it gives CASSRYWESRNEQFF.

The J gene is TRBJ1-1, the V gene TRBV30; D unclear. CDR1 is GTSNPN and CDR2 is SVGIG in the germline V gene (reference sequence). The CDR3 is 13 amino acids. V dropped 1 base and J dropped 2 bases, with 8 bases sitting between them. Here the CDR3 reads CAWSAGGNTEAFF. The DNA for the CDR3 is TGTGCCTGGAGTGCAGGAGGAAACACTGAAGCTTTCTTT.

The chain links TRBV27 to TRBJ1-4; TRBD1 matches 10 bases. Unmatched junction bases numbered 4, after V lost 6 bases and J lost 3 bases. Germline V gene sequence: CDR1 MNHEY, CDR2 SMNVEV (reference sequence). CDR3 length: 15 residues. The CDR3 DNA sequence: TGTGCCAGCAGCAGACAGGGGGCACCTAATGAAAAACTGTTTTTT. Translating gives CASSRQGAPNEKLFF.